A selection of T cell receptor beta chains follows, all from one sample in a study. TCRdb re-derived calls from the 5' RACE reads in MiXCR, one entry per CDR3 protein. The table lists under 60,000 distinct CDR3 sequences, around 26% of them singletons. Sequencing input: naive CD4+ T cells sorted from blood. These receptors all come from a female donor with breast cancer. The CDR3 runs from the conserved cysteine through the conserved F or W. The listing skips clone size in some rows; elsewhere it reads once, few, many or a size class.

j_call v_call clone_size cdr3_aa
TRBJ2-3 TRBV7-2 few CASSLTPGAGDTQYF
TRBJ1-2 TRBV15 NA CATSRDGLEGGYTF
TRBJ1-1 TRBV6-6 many CASRSRGLDTEAFF
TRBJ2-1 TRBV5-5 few CASGGAGEQFF
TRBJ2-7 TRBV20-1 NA CSAGSGRGDEQYF
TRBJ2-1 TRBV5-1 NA CASSLGTSDEQFF
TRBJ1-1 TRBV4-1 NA CASSQDPTGLAEAFF
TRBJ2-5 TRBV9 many CASSVRATGETQYF
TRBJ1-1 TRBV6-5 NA CASSYVSGQTEAFF
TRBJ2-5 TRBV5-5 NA CASSLRGQQQETQYF